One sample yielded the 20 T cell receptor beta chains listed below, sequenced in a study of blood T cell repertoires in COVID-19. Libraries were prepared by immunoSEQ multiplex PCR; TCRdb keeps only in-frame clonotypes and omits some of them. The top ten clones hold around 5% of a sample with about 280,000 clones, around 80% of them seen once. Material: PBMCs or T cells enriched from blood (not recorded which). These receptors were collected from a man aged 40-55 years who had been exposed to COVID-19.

CDR3 sequence reads: CASSLYQGWNIQYF. For the CDR3, the DNA is TGTGCCAGCAGTTTGTATCAGGGTTGGAACATTCAGTACTTC. This chain joins TRBV27 and TRBJ2-4, with D possibly matching TRBD1 (5 bases). This CDR3 has 14 residues. V lost 3 bases and J lost 7, with 13 bases in between. Germline CDR1 and CDR2: MNHEY and SMNVEV (reference sequence).

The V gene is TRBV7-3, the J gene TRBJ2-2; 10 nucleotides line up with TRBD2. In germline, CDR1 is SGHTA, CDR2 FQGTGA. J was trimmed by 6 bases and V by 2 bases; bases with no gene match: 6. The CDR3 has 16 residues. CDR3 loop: CASSLPLAGVPGELFF. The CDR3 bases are TGTGCCAGCAGCTTACCGCTAGCGGGAGTCCCCGGGGAGCTGTTTTTT.

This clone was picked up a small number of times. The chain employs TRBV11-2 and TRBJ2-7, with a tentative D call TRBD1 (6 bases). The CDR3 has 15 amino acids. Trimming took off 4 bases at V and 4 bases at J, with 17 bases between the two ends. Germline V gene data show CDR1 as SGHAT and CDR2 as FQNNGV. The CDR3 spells CASSSQPGHPYEQYF. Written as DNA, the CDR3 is TGTGCCAGCAGCTCACAACCGGGACACCCTTACGAGCAGTACTTC.

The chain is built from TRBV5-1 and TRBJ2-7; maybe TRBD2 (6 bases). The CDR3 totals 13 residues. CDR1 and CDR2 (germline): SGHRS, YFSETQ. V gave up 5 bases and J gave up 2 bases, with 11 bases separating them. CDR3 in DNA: TGCGCCAGCAGTTACGGGGGTACCTACGAGCAGTACTTC. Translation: CASSYGGTYEQYF.

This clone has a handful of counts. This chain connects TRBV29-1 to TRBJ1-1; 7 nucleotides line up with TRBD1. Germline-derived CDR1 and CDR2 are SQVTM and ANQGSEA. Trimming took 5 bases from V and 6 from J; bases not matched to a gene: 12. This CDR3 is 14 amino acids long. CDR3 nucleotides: TGCAGCGTTATGGAACAGGGGCGGTTGGCTGAAGCTTTCTTT. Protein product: CSVMEQGRLAEAFF.

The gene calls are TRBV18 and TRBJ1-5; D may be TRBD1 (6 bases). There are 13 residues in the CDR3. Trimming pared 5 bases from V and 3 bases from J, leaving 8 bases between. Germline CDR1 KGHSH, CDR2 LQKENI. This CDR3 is CASSGQLNQPQHF. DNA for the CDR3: TGTGCCAGCTCAGGACAGCTCAATCAGCCCCAGCATTTT.

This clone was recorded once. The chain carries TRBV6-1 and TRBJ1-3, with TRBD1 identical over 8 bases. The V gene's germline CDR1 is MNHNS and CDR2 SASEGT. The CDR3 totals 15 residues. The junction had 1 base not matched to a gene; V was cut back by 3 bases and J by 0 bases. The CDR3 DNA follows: TGTGCCAGCAGTGATCAGGGGGCCTCTGGAAACACCATATATTTT. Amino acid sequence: CASSDQGASGNTIYF.

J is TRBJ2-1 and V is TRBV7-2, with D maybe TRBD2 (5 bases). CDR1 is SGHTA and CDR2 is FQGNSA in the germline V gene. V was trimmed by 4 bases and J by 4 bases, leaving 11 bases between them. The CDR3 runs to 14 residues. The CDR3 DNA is TGTGCCAGCAGCTCGGGAAACGGGTACAATGAGCAGTTCTTC. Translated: CASSSGNGYNEQFF.

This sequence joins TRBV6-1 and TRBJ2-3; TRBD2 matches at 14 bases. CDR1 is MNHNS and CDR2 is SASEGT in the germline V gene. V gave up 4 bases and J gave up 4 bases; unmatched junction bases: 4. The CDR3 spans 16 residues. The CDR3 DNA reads TGTGCCAGCAGTGCGAGACTAGCGGGAGGGTCAGATACGCAGTATTTT. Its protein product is CASSARLAGGSDTQYF.

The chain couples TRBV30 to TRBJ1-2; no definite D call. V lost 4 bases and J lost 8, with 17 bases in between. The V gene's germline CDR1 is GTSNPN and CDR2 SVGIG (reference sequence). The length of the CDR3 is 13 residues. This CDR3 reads CAWKYGNIRGYTF. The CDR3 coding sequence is TGTGCCTGGAAGTATGGCAATATCAGGGGCTACACCTTC.

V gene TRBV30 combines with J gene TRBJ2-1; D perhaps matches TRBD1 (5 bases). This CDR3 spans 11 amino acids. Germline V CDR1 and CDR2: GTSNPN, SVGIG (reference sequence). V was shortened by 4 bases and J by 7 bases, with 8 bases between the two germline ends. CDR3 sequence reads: CAWTGWNEQFF. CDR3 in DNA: TGTGCCTGGACAGGGTGGAATGAGCAGTTCTTC.

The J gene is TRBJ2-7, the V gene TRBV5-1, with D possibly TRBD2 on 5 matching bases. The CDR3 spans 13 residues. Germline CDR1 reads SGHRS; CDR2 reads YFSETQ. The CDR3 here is CATAEDSSYEQYF. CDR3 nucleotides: TGCGCTACTGCGGAGGATAGCTCCTACGAGCAGTACTTC.

The CDR3 sequence: CASSQVSFTRGNIQYF. As DNA, the CDR3 is TGTGCCAGCAGCCAAGTCTCGTTTACCAGGGGGAACATTCAGTACTTC. The chain couples TRBV3-1 (or the pseudogene TRBV3-2) to TRBJ2-4, with TRBD1 identical over 7 bases. Germline V gene lookup returns CDR1 LGHDT and CDR2 YNNKEL (reference sequence). With V trimmed by 1 base and J by 7 bases, 10 bases remained unmatched. The CDR3 is made up of 16 amino acids.

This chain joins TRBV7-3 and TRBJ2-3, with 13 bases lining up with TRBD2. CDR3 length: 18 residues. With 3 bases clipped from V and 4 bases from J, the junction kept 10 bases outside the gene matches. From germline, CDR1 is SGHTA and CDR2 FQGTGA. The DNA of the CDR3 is TGTGCCAGCAGCTTCTACCCCGGACTAGCGGGAGTGGCAGATACGCAGTATTTT. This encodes CASSFYPGLAGVADTQYF.

The CDR3 DNA follows: TGTGCCAGCAGTCCCGGTCCTGAGCAGTTCTTC. It yields the protein CASSPGPEQFF. The rearrangement joins TRBV12-3 or TRBV12-4 to TRBJ2-1; D gene uncertain. The V gene lost 5 bases and the J gene lost 9 bases, with 8 bases spanning the gap. CDR3 size: 11 residues.

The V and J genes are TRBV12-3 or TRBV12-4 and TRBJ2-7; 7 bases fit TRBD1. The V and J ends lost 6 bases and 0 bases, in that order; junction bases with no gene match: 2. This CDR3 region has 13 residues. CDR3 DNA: TGTGCCAGCAGGCCAGGGGGCTCCTACGAGCAGTACTTC. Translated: CASRPGGSYEQYF.

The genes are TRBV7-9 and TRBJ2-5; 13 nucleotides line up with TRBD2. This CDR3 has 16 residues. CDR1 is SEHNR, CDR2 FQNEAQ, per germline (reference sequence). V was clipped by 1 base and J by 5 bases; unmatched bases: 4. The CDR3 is CASSLGLAGGSETQYF. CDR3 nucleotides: TGTGCCAGCAGCTTAGGACTAGCGGGAGGTTCCGAGACCCAGTACTTC.

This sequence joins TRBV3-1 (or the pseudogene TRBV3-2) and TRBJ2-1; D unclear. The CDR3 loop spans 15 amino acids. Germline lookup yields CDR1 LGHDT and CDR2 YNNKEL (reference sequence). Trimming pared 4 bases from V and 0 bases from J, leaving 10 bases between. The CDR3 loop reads CASSLRGGSYNEQFF. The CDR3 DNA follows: TGTGCCAGCAGCCTACGCGGCGGCTCCTACAATGAGCAGTTCTTC.

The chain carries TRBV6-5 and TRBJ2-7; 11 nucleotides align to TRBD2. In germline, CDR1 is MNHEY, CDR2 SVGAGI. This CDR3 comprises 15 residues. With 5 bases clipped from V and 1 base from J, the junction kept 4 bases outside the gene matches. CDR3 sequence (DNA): TGTGCCAGCAGTCAACTAGCGGGAGTATCCTACGAGCAGTACTTC. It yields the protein CASSQLAGVSYEQYF.

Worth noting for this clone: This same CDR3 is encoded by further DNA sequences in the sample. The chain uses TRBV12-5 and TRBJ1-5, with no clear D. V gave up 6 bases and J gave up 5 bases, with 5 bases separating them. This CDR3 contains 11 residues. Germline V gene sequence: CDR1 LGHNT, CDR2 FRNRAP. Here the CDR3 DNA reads TGTGCTAGTGGGTCCTATCAGCCCCAGCATTTT. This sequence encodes CASGSYQPQHF.